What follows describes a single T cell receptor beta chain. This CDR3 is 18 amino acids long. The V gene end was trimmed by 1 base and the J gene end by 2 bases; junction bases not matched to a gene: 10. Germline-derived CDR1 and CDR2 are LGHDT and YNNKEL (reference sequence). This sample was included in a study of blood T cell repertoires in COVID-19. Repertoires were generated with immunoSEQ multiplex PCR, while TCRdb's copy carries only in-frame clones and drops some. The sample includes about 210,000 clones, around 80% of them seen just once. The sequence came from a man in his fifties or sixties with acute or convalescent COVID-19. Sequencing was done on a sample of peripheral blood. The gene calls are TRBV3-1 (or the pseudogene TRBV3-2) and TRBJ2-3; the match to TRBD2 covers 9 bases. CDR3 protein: CASSQAGRAGGSTDTQYF. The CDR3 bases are TGTGCCAGCAGCCAAGCCGGGCGAGCGGGGGGTTCCACAGATACGCAGTATTTT.